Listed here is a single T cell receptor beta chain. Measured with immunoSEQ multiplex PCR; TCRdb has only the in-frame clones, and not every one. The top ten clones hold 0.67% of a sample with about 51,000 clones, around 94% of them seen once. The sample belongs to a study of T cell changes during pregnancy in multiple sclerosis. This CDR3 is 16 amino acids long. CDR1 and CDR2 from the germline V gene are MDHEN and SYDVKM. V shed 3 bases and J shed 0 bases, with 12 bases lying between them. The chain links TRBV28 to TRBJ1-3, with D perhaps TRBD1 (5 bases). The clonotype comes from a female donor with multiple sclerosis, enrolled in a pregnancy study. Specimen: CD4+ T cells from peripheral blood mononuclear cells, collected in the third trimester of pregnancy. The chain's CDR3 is CASSLWGLSSGNTIYF. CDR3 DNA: TGTGCCAGCAGTTTGTGGGGACTAAGCTCTGGAAACACCATATATTTT.